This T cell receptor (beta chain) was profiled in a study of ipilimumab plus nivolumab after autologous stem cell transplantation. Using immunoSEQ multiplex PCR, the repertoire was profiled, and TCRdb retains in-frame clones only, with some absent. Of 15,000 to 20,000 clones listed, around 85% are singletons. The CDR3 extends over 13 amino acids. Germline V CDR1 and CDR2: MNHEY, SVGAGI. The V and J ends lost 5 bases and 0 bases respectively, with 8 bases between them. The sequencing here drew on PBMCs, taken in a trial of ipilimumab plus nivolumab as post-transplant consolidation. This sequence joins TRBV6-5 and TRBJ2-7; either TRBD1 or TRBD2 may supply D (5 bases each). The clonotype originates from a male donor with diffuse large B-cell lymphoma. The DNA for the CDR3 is TGTGCCAGCAGTAACGGGGCCTCCTACGAGCAGTACTTC. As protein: CASSNGASYEQYF.